This passage covers 9 T cell receptor beta chains from one sample sequenced in a study of metastatic and nonmetastatic thyroid tumors. TCRdb used MiXCR to call clones anew from the PCR reads. The sample includes about 59,000 clones, 15% to 20% of them seen just once. Treatment of any kind had been given to no patient before thyroid surgery. The specimen was blood. The receptors derive from a male donor with papillary thyroid cancer or a benign thyroid nodule (not recorded which). Some clones in this sample may be carry-over from other donors' samples.

This clone was seen repeatedly, ten times or more. The CDR3 sequence is CASTFDPGVGADEQYF. CDR3 sequence (DNA): TGCGCCAGCACCTTCGACCCCGGGGTTGGGGCCGACGAGCAGTACTTC. This sequence joins TRBV5-1 and TRBJ2-7; D might be TRBD1 or TRBD2, each matching 5 bases. Per the germline V gene, CDR1 is SGHRS and CDR2 is YFSETQ. The ends were cut back, 6 bases at V and 5 bases at J, with 24 bases in the middle. The CDR3 spans 16 residues. The variable domain in full, completed from reference TRBV5-1 and TRBJ2-7, reads KAGVTQTPRYLIKTRGQQVTLSCSPISGHRSVSWYQQTPGQGLQFLFEYFSETQRNKGNFPGRFSGRQFSNSRSEMNVSTLELGDSALYLCASTFDPGVGADEQYFGPGTRLTVT.

This clone has just a few counts. The chain combines TRBV6-1 with TRBJ2-1; D remains unclear. This CDR3 spans 12 amino acids. CDR1 is MNHNS and CDR2 is SASEGT in the germline V gene. The V end was cut by 2 bases, the J end by 9 bases, with 8 bases between. The CDR3 here is CASSESVREQFF. DNA for the CDR3: TGTGCCAGCAGTGAATCCGTACGTGAGCAGTTCTTC.

The chain couples TRBV20-1 to TRBJ1-5; D gene ambiguous. The CDR3 has 13 amino acids. Trimming took off 4 bases at V and 4 bases at J, with 11 bases between the two ends. CDR1 DFQATT and CDR2 SNEGSKA come from the germline V gene (reference sequence). This CDR3 is CSAMRSLNQPQHF. The CDR3 DNA reads TGCAGTGCTATGCGGTCATTAAATCAGCCCCAGCATTTT.

A remark on this clone: This is likely a read error, given that the CDR3 carries no conserved phenylalanine or tryptophan at its end. The chain employs TRBV25-1 and TRBJ1-2; D may be TRBD1 (6 bases). The CDR3 loop spans 13 amino acids. Germline V lookup: CDR1 MGHDK, CDR2 SYGVNS. The V gene lost 5 bases and the J gene lost 8 bases, with 15 bases spanning the gap. CDR3 amino acids: CASSPGGAWGYTS. CDR3 sequence (DNA): TGTGCCAGCAGTCCGGGGGGGGCCTGGGGCTACACCTCC.

This clone showed up just a few times. CDR3 coding DNA: TGTGCCAGCAGTGAAGGTATAACTGCTTTCTTT. This codes for CASSEGITAFF. The chain joins TRBV6-1 to TRBJ1-1; D call uncertain. This CDR3 is built from 11 residues. The V and J ends lost 1 base and 11 bases respectively, with 8 bases between them. Germline V gene lookup returns CDR1 MNHNS and CDR2 SASEGT.

This sequence joins TRBV11-3 and TRBJ2-6, with D maybe TRBD1 (6 bases). The V gene lost 3 bases and the J gene lost 1 base, with 10 bases spanning the gap. This CDR3 is 16 amino acids long. Per the germline V gene, CDR1 is SGHNT and CDR2 is YENEEA. CDR3 DNA: TGTGCCAGCAGCTTGGGTACAGGGTCTGGGGCCAACGTCCTGACTTTC. Protein sequence: CASSLGTGSGANVLTF.

There are many counts of this clone. This chain connects TRBV6-1 to TRBJ2-7; unclear D gene. V lost 7 bases to trimming and J lost 4 bases, with 14 bases between them. Looked up from germline, CDR1 is MNHNS and CDR2 is SASEGT. CDR3 length: 13 amino acids. The CDR3 spells CASTTTAEYEQYV. As DNA, the CDR3 is TGTGCCAGCACCACGACGGCCGAATACGAGCAGTACGTC.

This clone was recorded at least ten times. This sequence joins TRBV4-1 and TRBJ2-7, with 11 bases identical to TRBD2. Germline lookup yields CDR1 MGHRA and CDR2 YSYEKL. The V gene end was trimmed by 3 bases and the J gene end by 4 bases; junction bases not matched to a gene: 8. The CDR3 is made up of 16 amino acids. The CDR3: CASSQQLAGGIYEQYV. The CDR3 DNA reads TGCGCCAGCAGCCAGCAGCTAGCGGGAGGCATATACGAGCAGTACGTC.

Remarks on this clone: A read error may be the cause here, since a much bigger clone is one base away. This chain connects TRBV24-1 to TRBJ2-3; D not certain. Germline CDR1 reads KGHDR; CDR2 reads SFDVKD. V lost 0 bases and J lost 4, with 7 bases in between. The CDR3 contains 14 residues. The CDR3 DNA is TGTGCCACCAGTGATTTGGCATGGTCAGATACGCAGTATTTT. It codes for CATSDLAWSDTQYF.